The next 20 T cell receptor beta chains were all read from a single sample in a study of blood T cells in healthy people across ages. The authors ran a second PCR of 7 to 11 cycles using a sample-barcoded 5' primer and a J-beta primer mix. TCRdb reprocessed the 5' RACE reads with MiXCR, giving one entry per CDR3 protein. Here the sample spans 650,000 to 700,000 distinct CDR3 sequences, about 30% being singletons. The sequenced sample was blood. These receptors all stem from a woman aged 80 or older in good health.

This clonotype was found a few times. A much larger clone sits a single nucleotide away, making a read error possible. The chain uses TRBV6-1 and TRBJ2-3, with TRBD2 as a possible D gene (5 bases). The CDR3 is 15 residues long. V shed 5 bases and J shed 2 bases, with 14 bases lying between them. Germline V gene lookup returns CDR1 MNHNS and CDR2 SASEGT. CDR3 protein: CASSLSAAYTDTQYF. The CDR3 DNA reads TGTGCCAGCAGTCTTAGCGCTGCTTACACAGATACGCAGTATTTT.

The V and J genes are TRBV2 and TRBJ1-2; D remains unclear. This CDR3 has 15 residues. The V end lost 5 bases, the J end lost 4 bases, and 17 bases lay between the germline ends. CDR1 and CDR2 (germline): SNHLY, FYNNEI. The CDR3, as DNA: TGTGCCAGCAGTTACGTACTAGGCGCGAGCTATGGCTACACCTTC. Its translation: CASSYVLGASYGYTF. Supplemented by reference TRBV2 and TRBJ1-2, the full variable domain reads EPEVTQTPSHQVTQMGQEVILRCVPISNHLYFYWYRQILGQKVEFLVSFYNNEISEKSEIFDDQFSVERPDGSNFTLKIRSTKLEDSAMYFCASSYVLGASYGYTFGSGTRLTVV.

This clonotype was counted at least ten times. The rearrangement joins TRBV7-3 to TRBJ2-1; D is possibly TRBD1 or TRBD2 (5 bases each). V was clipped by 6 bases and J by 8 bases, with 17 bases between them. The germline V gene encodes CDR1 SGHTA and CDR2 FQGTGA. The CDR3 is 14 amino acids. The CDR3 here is CASSRDPAVDEQFF. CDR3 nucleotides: TGTGCCAGCAGTCGGGACCCAGCGGTCGATGAGCAGTTCTTC.

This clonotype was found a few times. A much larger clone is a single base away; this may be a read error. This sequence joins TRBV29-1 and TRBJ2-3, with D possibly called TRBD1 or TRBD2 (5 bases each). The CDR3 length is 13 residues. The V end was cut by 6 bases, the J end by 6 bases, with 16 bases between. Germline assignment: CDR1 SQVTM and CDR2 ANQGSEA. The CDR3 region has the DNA TGCAGCGTCCGGGACCCCTTTTGGGATACGCAGTATTTT. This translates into CSVRDPFWDTQYF.

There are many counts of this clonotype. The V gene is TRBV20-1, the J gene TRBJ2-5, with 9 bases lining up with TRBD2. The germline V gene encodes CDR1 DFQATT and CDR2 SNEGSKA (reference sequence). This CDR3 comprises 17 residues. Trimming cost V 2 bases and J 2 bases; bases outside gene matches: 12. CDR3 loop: CSARSISVSGGQETQYF. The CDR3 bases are TGCAGTGCTAGATCCATTTCAGTTAGCGGGGGTCAAGAGACCCAGTACTTC.

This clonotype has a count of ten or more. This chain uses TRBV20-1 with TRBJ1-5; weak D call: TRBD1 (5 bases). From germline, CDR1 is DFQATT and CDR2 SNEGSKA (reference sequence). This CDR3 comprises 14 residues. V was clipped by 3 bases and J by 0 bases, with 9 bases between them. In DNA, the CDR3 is TGCAGTGCTAGTGGGGGGTTTAGCAATCAGCCCCAGCATTTT. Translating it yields CSASGGFSNQPQHF.

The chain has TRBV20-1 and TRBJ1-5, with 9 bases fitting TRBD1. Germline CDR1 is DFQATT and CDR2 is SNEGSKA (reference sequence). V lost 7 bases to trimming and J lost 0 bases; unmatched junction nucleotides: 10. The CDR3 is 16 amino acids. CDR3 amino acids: CSVAGQGLGSNQPQHF. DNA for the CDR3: TGCAGTGTTGCGGGACAGGGCCTTGGTAGCAATCAGCCCCAGCATTTT.

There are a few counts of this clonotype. The CDR3 region has the DNA TGCAGCGTCCAAAGACAGGAAGCTTTCTTT. Translation gives CSVQRQEAFF. The chain couples TRBV29-1 to TRBJ1-1; a possible D gene is TRBD1 (5 bases). V was pared by 6 bases and J by 8 bases, with 10 bases between. Germline V gives CDR1 SQVTM, CDR2 ANQGSEA. The CDR3 covers 10 residues.

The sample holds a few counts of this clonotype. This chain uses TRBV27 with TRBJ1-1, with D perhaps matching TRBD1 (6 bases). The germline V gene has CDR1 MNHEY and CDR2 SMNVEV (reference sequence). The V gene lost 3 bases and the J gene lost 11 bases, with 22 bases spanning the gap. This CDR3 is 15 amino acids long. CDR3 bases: TGTGCCAGCAGTTTCCGGGCAGGGGCCACGATGGGGGCTTTCTTT. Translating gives CASSFRAGATMGAFF.

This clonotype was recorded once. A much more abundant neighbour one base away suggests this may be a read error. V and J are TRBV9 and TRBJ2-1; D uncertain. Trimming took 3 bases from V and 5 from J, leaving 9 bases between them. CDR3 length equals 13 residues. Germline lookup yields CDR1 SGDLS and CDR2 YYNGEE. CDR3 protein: CASSARHDNEQFF. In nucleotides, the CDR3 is TGTGCCAGCAGCGCCCGACACGACAATGAGCAGTTCTTC. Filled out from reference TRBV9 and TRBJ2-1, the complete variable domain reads DSGVTQTPKHLITATGQRVTLRCSPRSGDLSVYWYQQSLDQGLQFLIQYYNGEERAKGNILERFSAQQFPDLHSELNLSSLELGDSALYFCASSARHDNEQFFGPGTRLTVL.

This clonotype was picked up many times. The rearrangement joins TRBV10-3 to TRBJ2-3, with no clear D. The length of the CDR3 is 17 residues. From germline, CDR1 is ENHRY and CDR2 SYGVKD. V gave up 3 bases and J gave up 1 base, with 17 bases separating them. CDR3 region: CAISDPKHWGGTDTQYF. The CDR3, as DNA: TGTGCCATCAGTGACCCCAAACACTGGGGTGGCACAGATACGCAGTATTTT.

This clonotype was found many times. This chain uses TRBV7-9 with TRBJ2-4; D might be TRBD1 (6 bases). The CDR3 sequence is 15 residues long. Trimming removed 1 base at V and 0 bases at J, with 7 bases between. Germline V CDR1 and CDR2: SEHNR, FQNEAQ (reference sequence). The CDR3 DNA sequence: TGTGCCAGCAGCTTAGTACAGGGAGCCAAAAACATTCAGTACTTC. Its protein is CASSLVQGAKNIQYF. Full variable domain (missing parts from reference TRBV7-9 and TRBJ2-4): DTGVSQNPRHKITKRGQNVTFRCDPISEHNRLYWYRQTLGQGPEFLTYFQNEAQLEKSRLLSDRFSAERPKGSFSTLEIQRTEQGDSAMYLCASSLVQGAKNIQYFGAGTRLSVL.

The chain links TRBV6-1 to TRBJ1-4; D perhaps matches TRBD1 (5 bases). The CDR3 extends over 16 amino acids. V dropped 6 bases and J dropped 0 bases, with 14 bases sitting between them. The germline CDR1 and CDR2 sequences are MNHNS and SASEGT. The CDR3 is CASSGAGLATNEKLFF. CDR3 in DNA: TGTGCCAGCAGCGGAGCAGGGTTGGCAACTAATGAAAAACTGTTTTTT.

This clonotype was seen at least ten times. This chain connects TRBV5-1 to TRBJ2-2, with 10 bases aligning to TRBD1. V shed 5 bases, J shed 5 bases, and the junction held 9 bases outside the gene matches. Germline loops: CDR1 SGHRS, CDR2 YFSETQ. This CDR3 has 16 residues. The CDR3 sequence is CASSWTGQGKTGELFF. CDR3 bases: TGCGCCAGCAGTTGGACGGGACAGGGGAAAACCGGGGAGCTGTTTTTT.

CDR3 nucleotides: TGCAGTGCTAGAGATCCTAGCGGGCCTCCCTACGAGCAGTACTTC. It is translated as CSARDPSGPPYEQYF. This chain joins TRBV20-1 and TRBJ2-7, with 8 bases lining up with TRBD2. V shed 0 bases and J 2 bases; nucleotides not matched to a gene: 6. Germline V lookup: CDR1 DFQATT, CDR2 SNEGSKA (reference sequence). CDR3 length: 15 amino acids.

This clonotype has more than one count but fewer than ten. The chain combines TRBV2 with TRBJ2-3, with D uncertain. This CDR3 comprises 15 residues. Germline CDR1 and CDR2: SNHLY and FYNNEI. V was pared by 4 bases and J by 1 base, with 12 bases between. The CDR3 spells CASSARPLGTDTQYF. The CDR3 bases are TGTGCCAGCAGTGCTAGACCCTTGGGCACAGATACGCAGTATTTT.

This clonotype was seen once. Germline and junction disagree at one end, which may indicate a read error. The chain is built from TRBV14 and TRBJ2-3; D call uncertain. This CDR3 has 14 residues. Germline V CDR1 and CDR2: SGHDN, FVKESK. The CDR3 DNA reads TGTGTCAGCAGCCAACGGGCACTCCGAGATACGCAGTATTTT. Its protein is CVSSQRALRDTQYF.

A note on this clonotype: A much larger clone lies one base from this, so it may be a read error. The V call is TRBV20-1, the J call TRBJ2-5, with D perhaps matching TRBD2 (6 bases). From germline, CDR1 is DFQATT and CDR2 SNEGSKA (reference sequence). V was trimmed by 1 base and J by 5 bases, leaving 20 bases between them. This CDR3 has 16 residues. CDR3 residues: CSARGPAEGPGETQYF. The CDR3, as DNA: TGCAGTGCTAGAGGTCCAGCGGAGGGGCCTGGTGAGACCCAGTACTTC.

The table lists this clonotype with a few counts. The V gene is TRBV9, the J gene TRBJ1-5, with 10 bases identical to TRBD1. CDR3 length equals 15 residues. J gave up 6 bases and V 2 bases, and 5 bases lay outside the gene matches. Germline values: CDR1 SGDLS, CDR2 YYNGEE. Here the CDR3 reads CASSVGTGEGQPQHF. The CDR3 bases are TGTGCCAGCAGCGTCGGGACAGGGGAAGGTCAGCCCCAGCATTTT.

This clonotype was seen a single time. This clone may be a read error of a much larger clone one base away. CDR3 in amino acids: CASSLWADQDNEQYF. The CDR3 DNA follows: TGTGCCAGCAGCTTGTGGGCAGACCAGGACAATGAGCAGTACTTC. The chain has TRBV5-5 and TRBJ2-4; weak D call: TRBD1 (5 bases). There are 15 residues in the CDR3. V was shortened by 1 base and J by 13 bases, with 21 bases between the two germline ends. The germline gives CDR1 SGHKS, CDR2 YYEKEE (reference sequence). Combining the CDR3 with reference TRBV5-5 and TRBJ2-4 gives the whole variable domain DAGVTQSPTHLIKTRGQQVTLRCSPISGHKSVSWYQQVLGQGPQFIFQYYEKEERGRGNFPDRFSARQFPNYSSELNVNALLLGDSALYLCASSLWADQDNEQYFGAGTRLSVL.